This TCR beta chain was identified during a study of T cell responses to AZD1222 COVID-19 vaccine. Germline CDR1 is MDHEN and CDR2 is SYDVKM. This CDR3 region has 15 residues. Trimming took 7 bases from V and 5 from J, leaving 21 bases between them. The repertoire was sequenced with immunoSEQ multiplex PCR; TCRdb's copy has only in-frame clones and lacks some. Of 150,000 or so clones detected, around 90% appear once; the ten largest clones hold 2.5% to 3%. Notes on this clone: The target antigen is unknown.

Study results and caveats: At study baseline, merely several AZD1222 recipients were seropositive.

V is TRBV28 and J is TRBJ2-7; D is undetermined. Here the sequenced sample was peripheral blood, taken on day 0 of MenACWY control vaccination. The clonotype was recovered from an adult in good health. The CDR3 DNA follows: TGTGCCAGCACCCAAACCGTGAGCCAGGCAAACGAGCAGTACTTC. Protein sequence: CASTQTVSQANEQYF.